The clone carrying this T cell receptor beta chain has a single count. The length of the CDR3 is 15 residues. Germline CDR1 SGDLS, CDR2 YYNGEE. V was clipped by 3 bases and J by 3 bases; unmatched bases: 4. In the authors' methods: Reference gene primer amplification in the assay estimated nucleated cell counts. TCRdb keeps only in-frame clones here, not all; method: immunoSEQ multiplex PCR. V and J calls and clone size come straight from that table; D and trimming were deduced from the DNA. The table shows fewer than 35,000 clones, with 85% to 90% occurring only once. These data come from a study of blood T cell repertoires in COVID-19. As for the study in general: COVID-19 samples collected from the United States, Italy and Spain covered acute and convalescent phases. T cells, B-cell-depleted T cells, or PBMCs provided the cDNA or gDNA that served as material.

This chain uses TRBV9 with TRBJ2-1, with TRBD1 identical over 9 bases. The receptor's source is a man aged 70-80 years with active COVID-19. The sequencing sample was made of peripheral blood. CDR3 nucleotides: TGTGCCAGCAGCGCCCGGGACAGGGTCTACAATGAGCAGTTCTTC. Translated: CASSARDRVYNEQFF.